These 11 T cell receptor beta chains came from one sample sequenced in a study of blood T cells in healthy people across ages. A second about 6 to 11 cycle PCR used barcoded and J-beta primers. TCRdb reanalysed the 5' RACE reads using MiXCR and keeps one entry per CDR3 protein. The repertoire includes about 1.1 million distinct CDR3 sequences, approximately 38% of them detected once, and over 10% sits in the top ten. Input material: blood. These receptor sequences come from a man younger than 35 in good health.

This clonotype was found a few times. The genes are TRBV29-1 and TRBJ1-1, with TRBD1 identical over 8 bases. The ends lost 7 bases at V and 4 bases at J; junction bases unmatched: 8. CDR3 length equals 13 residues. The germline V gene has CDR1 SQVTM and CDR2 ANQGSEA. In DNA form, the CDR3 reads TGCAGCGGCTTACAGGGGGAGAGCACTGAAGCTTTCTTT. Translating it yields CSGLQGESTEAFF.

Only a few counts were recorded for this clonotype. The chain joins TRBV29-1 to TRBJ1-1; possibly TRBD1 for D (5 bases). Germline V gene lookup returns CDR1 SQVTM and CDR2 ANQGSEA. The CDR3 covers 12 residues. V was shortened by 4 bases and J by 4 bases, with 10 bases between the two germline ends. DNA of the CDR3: TGCAGCGTTGTAGGGGCAAGCACTGAAGCTTTCTTT. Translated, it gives CSVVGASTEAFF.

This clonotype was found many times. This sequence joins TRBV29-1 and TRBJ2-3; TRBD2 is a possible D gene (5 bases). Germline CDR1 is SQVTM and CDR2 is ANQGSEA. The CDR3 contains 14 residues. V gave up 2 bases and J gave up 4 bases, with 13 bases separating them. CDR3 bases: TGCAGCGTTGAACCGGGGATGATGGCAGATACGCAGTATTTT. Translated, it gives CSVEPGMMADTQYF.

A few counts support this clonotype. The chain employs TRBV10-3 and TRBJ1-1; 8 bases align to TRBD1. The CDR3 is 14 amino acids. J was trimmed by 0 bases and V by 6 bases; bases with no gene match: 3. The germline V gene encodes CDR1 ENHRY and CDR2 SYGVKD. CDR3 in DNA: TGTGCCATCAGACAGGGGGGGATGAACACTGAAGCTTTCTTT. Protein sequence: CAIRQGGMNTEAFF.

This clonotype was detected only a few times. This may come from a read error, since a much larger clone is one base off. CDR3 sequence: CTSSLADGDGYTF. The CDR3 nucleotides are TGTACCAGCAGCTTAGCGGACGGCGATGGCTACACCTTC. This rearrangement joins TRBV7-2 to TRBJ1-2, with D hard to call. The germline V gene has CDR1 SGHTA and CDR2 FQGNSA. The ends were cut back, 0 bases at V and 6 bases at J, with 8 bases in the middle. CDR3 length equals 13 residues.

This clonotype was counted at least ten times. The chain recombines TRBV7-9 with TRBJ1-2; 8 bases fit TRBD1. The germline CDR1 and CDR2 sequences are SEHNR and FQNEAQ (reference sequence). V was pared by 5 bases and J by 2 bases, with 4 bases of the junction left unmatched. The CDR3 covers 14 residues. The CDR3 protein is CASSPRQGNYGYTF. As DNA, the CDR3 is TGTGCCAGCAGCCCCCGACAGGGGAACTATGGCTACACCTTC.

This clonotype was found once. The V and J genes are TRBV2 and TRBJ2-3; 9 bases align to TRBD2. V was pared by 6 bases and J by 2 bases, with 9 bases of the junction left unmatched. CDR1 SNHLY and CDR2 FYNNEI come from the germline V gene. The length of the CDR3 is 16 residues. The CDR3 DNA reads TGTGCCAGCAGCCGTATGACTAGCGGATTCACAGATACGCAGTATTTT. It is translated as CASSRMTSGFTDTQYF. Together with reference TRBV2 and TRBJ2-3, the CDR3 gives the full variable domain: EPEVTQTPSHQVTQMGQEVILRCVPISNHLYFYWYRQILGQKVEFLVSFYNNEISEKSEIFDDQFSVERPDGSNFTLKIRSTKLEDSAMYFCASSRMTSGFTDTQYFGPGTRLTVL.

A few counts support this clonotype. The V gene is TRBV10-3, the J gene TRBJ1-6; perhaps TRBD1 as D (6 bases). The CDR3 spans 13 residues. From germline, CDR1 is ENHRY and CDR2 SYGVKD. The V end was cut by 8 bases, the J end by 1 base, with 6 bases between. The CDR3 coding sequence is TGTGCCATCGGACAGTCCTATAATTCACCCCTCCACTTT. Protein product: CAIGQSYNSPLHF.

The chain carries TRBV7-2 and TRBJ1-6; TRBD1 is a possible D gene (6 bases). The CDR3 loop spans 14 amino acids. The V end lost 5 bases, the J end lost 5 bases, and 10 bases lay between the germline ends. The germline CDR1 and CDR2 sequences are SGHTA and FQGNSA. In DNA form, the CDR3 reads TGTGCCAGCAGCCCGGGGGCCAATAATTCACCCCTCCACTTT. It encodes CASSPGANNSPLHF.

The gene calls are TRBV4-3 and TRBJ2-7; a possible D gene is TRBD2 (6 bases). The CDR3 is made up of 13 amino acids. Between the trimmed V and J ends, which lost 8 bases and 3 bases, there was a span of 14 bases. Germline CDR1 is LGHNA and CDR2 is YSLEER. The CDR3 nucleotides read TGCGCCAGCGGCTACGGGACTTTCTACGAGCAGTACTTC. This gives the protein CASGYGTFYEQYF.

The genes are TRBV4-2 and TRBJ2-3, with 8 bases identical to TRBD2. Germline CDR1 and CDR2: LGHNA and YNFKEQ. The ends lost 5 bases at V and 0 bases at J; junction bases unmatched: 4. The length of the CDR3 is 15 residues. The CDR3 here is CASSDRLASTDTQYF. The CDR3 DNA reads TGTGCCAGCAGCGACAGACTAGCGAGCACAGATACGCAGTATTTT.